This T cell receptor (beta chain) was obtained from a study of cytomegalovirus exposure and HLA in healthy donors. In regard to this clone: The antigen is undetermined.

The PCR was carried out with 60 Vbeta primers and 13 Jbeta primers. In the original analysis: Among the unique TCR beta chains that a later analysis counted, around 72 million in all, 10 million to 11 million were shared. Using immunoSEQ multiplex PCR, the repertoire was profiled, and TCRdb retains in-frame clones only, with some absent. That table is the source of V, J and clone size, and D and trimming were worked out from the DNA. The sample lists 110,000 or so clones; 67% were seen once. Germline-derived CDR1 and CDR2 are SGHNT and YYREEE (reference sequence). J gave up 5 bases and V 4 bases, and 10 bases lay outside the gene matches. This CDR3 comprises 15 residues. Study-wide results and limits: Trimming of TCR beta V- and J-genes showed a link, identified in a later analysis, to a missense DCLRE1C variant. In a later analysis, CMV-associated beta chains were mostly HLA-associated, it appeared. The HLA-A and HLA-B alleles of most subjects were reportedly predicted accurately from TCR beta sequences.

V gene TRBV5-4 combines with J gene TRBJ1-2; 8 nucleotides agree with TRBD1. The specimen sequenced was PBMCs. This sequence originates from a man aged 18-30 years in good health and CMV-seropositive. The CDR3 region is CASSKQGGSSYGYTF. The CDR3 region has the DNA TGTGCCAGCAGCAAACAGGGGGGAAGTTCGTATGGCTACACCTTC.